The rows below give T cell receptor beta chains drawn from one sample of a study of vaccination effects on CD4 cells after COVID-19. TCRdb's copy holds only in-frame clones and misses some; the assay was immunoSEQ multiplex PCR. Counted here are about 19,000 clones, approximately 74% occurring once; the ten biggest clones make up around a sixth. These receptors lack a known antigen. Specimen: CD4+ T cells from PBMCs cultured with SARS-CoV-2 spike peptides, collected before COVID-19 vaccination. The origin of the receptors is a human donor who had a prior SARS-CoV-2 infection. Each CDR3 is given with its conserved first and last residue. D genes are given only for firm matches. Clone size appears in some rows only: once, few, many, or a class for an expanded clone.

V	size	D	J	CDR3	DNA
TRBV6-5	.	TRBD2	TRBJ2-2	CASRKRLAHTGELFF	TGTGCCAGCAGGAAGAGACTAGCTCACACCGGGGAGCTGTTTTTT
TRBV5-1	.	TRBD1	TRBJ2-3	CASSLGPGQVGTDTQYF	TGCGCCAGCAGCTTGGGGCCTGGACAGGTCGGCACAGATACGCAGTATTTT
TRBV5-3	.	.	TRBJ2-1	CARPDPSSANEQFF	TGTGCCAGACCGGACCCCTCGAGTGCTAATGAGCAGTTCTTC
TRBV27	few	TRBD2	TRBJ2-2	CASKRGRNTGELFF	TGTGCCAGTAAGCGGGGTAGGAACACCGGGGAGCTGTTTTTT
TRBV11-2	.	.	TRBJ2-1	CASSFTQESHQIF	TGTGCCAGCAGCTTTACTCAGGAAAGTCATCAGATCTTC
TRBV20-1	.	.	TRBJ2-6	CSASGGSGANVLTF	TGCAGTGCTAGTGGCGGCTCTGGGGCCAACGTCCTGACTTTC
TRBV28	few	.	TRBJ1-5	CASSNYRVSNQPQHF	TGTGCCAGCAGTAATTACAGGGTTAGCAATCAGCCCCAGCATTTT
TRBV3-1/TRBV3-2	once	.	TRBJ2-2	CASSQNTGELFF	TGTGCCAGCAGCCAAAACACCGGGGAGCTGTTTTTT
TRBV6-5	.	TRBD1	TRBJ1-2	CASRTGGAAYGYTF	TGTGCCAGCAGAACAGGGGGGGCGGCCTATGGCTACACCTTC
TRBV5-1	.	TRBD1	TRBJ2-2	CASSLRGPGELFF	TGCGCCAGCAGCTTGAGGGGGCCCGGGGAGCTGTTTTTT
TRBV5-4	once	TRBD1	TRBJ1-4	CASSSGTVNEKLFF	TGTGCCAGCAGCTCCGGGACAGTGAATGAAAAACTGTTTTTT
TRBV12-5	.	TRBD1	TRBJ2-7	CASGLTRQGYEQYF	TGTGCTAGTGGTTTGACCCGACAGGGGTACGAGCAGTACTTC
TRBV2	.	TRBD2	TRBJ2-1	CASASGTSYNEQFF	TGTGCCAGCGCTAGCGGGACGTCCTACAATGAGCAGTTCTTC
TRBV11-3	once	TRBD2	TRBJ2-1	CASSLRRSSGAPNEQFF	TGTGCCAGCAGCCTCCGGCGGAGTAGCGGGGCTCCCAATGAGCAGTTCTTC
TRBV7-2	.	.	TRBJ2-7	CASSFGRLSSYEQYF	TGTGCCAGCAGCTTCGGACGGTTAAGCTCCTACGAGCAGTACTTC
TRBV12-5	.	.	TRBJ2-1	CASGWNRASYNEQFF	TGTGCTAGTGGGTGGAACAGGGCCTCCTACAATGAGCAGTTCTTC
TRBV30	once	TRBD1	TRBJ2-6	CAWTGVGDRESVSSGANVLTF	TGTGCCTGGACGGGGGTTGGGGACAGGGAGTCGGTTAGCTCTGGGGCCAACGTCCTGACTTTC
TRBV2	.	.	TRBJ2-6	CASIGRFFPSGANVLTF	TGTGCCAGCATCGGCCGTTTTTTCCCCTCTGGGGCCAACGTCCTGACTTTC
TRBV28	.	TRBD1	TRBJ1-5	CASSTWTGGFNQPQHF	TGTGCCAGCAGTACGTGGACAGGGGGCTTCAATCAGCCCCAGCATTTT
TRBV5-1	.	.	TRBJ2-3	CASSLALGGDTQYF	TGCGCCAGCAGCTTGGCCCTAGGGGGAGATACGCAGTATTTT
TRBV18	.	.	TRBJ1-1	CASSSDLNTEAFF	TGTGCCAGCTCATCCGACCTGAACACTGAAGCTTTCTTT
TRBV11-3	.	TRBD1	TRBJ2-7	CASSLAGGTGGYEQYF	TGTGCCAGCAGCTTAGCCGGTGGGACAGGGGGCTACGAGCAGTACTTC
TRBV14	.	.	TRBJ2-5	CASSRIYGGKETQYF	TGTGCCAGCAGCCGAATCTATGGGGGGAAAGAGACCCAGTACTTC
TRBV18	.	.	TRBJ1-5	CASSPGPYVAQHF	TGTGCCAGCTCACCAGGACCCTATGTTGCCCAGCATTTT
TRBV20-1	.	.	TRBJ2-3	CSASGPDTQYF	TGCAGTGCTAGCGGACCAGATACGCAGTATTTT
TRBV18	.	.	TRBJ1-2	CASSPPSGRDGYTF	TGTGCCAGCTCACCACCGTCAGGGAGGGATGGCTACACCTTC
TRBV5-4	once	TRBD1	TRBJ2-7	CASSLQGSRSHEQYF	TGTGCCAGCAGCCTACAGGGGTCACGTAGTCACGAGCAGTACTTC
TRBV4-2	.	.	TRBJ1-4	CASSQDDRLGEKLFF	TGTGCCAGCAGCCAAGATGACAGGCTGGGGGAAAAACTGTTTTTT
TRBV9	.	.	TRBJ2-1	CASSVVSGGEQFF	TGTGCCAGCAGCGTAGTATCCGGGGGTGAGCAGTTCTTC
TRBV6-6	.	.	TRBJ2-2	CASTIGGASNTGELFF	TGTGCCAGCACTATTGGGGGGGCTAGCAACACCGGGGAGCTGTTTTTT
TRBV27	.	TRBD1	TRBJ2-1	CASSFFPTGGYSYNEQFF	TGTGCCAGCAGTTTCTTTCCGACAGGGGGATACTCCTACAATGAGCAGTTCTTC
TRBV3-1/TRBV3-2	.	TRBD1	TRBJ1-6	CASSQGSGQGRNSPLHF	TGTGCCAGCAGCCAAGGGTCAGGACAGGGTCGGAATTCACCCCTCCACTTT
TRBV6-5	.	.	TRBJ1-5	CASGFSVDQPQHF	TGTGCCAGCGGGTTTTCGGTCGATCAGCCCCAGCATTTT
TRBV7-9	.	.	TRBJ2-7	CASSLWDGPYEQYF	TGTGCCAGCAGCTTATGGGACGGCCCCTACGAGCAGTACTTC
TRBV6-5	few	.	TRBJ1-1	CASSTGPVTEAFF	TGTGCCAGCAGTACAGGGCCTGTCACTGAAGCTTTCTTT
TRBV11-3	.	TRBD2	TRBJ2-1	CASSFYGLAGGSGDEQFF	TGTGCCAGCAGCTTTTACGGACTAGCGGGAGGGTCAGGAGATGAGCAGTTCTTC
TRBV24-1	.	.	TRBJ2-2	CATSERQRAGELFF	TGTGCCACCAGTGAACGACAGAGGGCCGGGGAGCTGTTTTTT
TRBV10-3	.	TRBD1	TRBJ1-6	CATGTEGVSPLHF	TGTGCCACCGGGACAGAAGGAGTTTCACCCCTCCACTTT
TRBV18	few	.	TRBJ1-1	CASSPGGEAFF	TGTGCCAGCTCACCAGGAGGAGAAGCTTTCTTT
TRBV18	.	TRBD1	TRBJ1-1	CASSATGENTEAFF	TGTGCCAGCTCAGCCACAGGGGAGAACACTGAAGCTTTCTTT
TRBV11-3	once	TRBD2	TRBJ2-1	CASRPSGRLTINEQFF	TGTGCCAGCAGGCCTAGCGGGAGACTAACTATTAATGAGCAGTTCTTC
TRBV28	.	TRBD1	TRBJ2-1	CASSLGGTGGYNEQFF	TGTGCCAGCAGTTTAGGCGGTACAGGGGGCTACAATGAGCAGTTCTTC
TRBV6-6	.	.	TRBJ1-5	CASSPVPYSNQPQHF	TGTGCCAGCAGCCCAGTTCCTTATAGCAATCAGCCCCAGCATTTT
TRBV6-6	.	TRBD1	TRBJ2-7	CASSVTGSNEQYF	TGTGCCAGCAGTGTGACAGGGTCCAACGAGCAGTACTTC
TRBV2	once	TRBD1	TRBJ2-3	CASAPPRTGFLDTQYF	TGTGCCAGCGCCCCGCCCAGGACAGGGTTTTTGGATACGCAGTATTTT